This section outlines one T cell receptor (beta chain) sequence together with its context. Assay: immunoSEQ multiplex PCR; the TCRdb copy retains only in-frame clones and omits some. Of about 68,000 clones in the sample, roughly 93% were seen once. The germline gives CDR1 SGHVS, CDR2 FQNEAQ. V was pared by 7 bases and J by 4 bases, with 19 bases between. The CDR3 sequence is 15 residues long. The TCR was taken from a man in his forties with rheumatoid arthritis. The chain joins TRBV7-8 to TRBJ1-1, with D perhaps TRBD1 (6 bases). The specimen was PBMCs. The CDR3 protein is CASIPLFGGGTEAFF. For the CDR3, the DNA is TGTGCCAGCATCCCTCTTTTCGGAGGGGGCACTGAAGCTTTCTTT.